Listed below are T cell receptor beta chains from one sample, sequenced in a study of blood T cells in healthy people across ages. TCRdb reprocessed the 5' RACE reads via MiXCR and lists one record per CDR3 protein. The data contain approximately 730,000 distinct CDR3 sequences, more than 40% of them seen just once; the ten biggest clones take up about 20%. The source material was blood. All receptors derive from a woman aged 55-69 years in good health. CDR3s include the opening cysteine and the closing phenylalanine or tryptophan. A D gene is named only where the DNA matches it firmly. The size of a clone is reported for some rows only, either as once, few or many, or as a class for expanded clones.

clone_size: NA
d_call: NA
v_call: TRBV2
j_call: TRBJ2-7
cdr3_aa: CASSINRLYEQYF
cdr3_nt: TGTGCCAGCAGTATCAACAGGCTCTACGAGCAGTACTTC

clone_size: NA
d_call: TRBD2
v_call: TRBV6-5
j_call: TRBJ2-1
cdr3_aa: CASRKLAGASYNEQFF
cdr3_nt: TGTGCCAGCAGGAAACTAGCGGGAGCCTCCTACAATGAGCAGTTCTTC

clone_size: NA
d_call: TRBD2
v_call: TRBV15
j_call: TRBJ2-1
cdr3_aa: CAATRILAGGPYVWCEQFF
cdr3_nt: TGTGCCGCTACGAGAATACTAGCGGGAGGGCCCTACGTGTGGTGTGAGCAGTTCTTC

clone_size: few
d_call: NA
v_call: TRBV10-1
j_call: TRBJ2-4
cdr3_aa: CASRAREAKNIQYF
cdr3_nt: TGCGCCAGCAGGGCCCGAGAAGCCAAAAACATTCAGTACTTC

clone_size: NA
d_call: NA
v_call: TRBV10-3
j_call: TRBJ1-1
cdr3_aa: CAISLRADTEAFF
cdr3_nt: TGTGCCATCAGTCTTAGGGCAGACACTGAAGCTTTCTTT

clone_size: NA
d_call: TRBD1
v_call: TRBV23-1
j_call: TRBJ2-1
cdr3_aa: CASSQSAQGQHPNEQFF
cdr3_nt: TGCGCCAGCAGTCAATCGGCCCAGGGACAGCATCCCAATGAGCAGTTCTTC

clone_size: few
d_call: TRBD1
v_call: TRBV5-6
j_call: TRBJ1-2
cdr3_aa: CASSVDRGNYGYTF
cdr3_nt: TGTGCCAGCAGTGTGGACAGGGGGAACTATGGCTACACCTTC

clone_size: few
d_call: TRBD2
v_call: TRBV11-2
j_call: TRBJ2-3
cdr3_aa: CASSLLASGASTDTQYF
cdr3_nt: TGTGCCAGCAGCTTATTGGCTAGCGGGGCTAGCACAGATACGCAGTATTTT

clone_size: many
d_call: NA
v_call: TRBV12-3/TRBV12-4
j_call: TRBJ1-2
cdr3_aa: CASSLALGGYGYTF
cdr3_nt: TGTGCCAGCAGTTTAGCGTTAGGGGGCTATGGCTACACCTTC

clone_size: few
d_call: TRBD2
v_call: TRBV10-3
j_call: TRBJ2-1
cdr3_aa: CAIRPTGTSGENEQFF
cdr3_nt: TGTGCCATCAGACCAACCGGGACTAGCGGGGAGAATGAGCAGTTCTTC

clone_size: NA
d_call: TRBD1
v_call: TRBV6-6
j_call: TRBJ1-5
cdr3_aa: CASSYPQAGGQPQHF
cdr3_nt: TGTGCCAGCAGTTACCCGCAGGCAGGGGGCCAGCCCCAGCATTTT

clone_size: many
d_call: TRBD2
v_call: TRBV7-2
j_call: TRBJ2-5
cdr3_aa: CASSFGLAGASVTQYF
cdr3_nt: TGTGCCAGCAGCTTTGGGCTAGCGGGCGCCTCGGTGACCCAGTACTTC

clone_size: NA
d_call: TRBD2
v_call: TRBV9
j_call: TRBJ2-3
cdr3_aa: CASSAASGGMTDTQYF
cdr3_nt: TGTGCCAGCAGCGCTGCTAGCGGGGGTATGACAGATACGCAGTATTTT

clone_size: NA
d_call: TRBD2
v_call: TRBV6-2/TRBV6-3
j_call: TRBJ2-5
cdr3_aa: CASSYSTSGIRNEQYF
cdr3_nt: TGTGCCAGCAGTTACTCGACTAGCGGGATTAGAAATGAGCAGTACTTC

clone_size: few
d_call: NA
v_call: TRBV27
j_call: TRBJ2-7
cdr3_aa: CASSLYPGPYEQYF
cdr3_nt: TGTGCCAGCAGTTTATATCCGGGACCCTACGAGCAGTACTTC

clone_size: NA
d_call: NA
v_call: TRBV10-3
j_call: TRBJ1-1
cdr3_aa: CAIRDSGDTEAFF
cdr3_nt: TGTGCCATCAGAGATTCAGGGGACACTGAAGCTTTCTTT

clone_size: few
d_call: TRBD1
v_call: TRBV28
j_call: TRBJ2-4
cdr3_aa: CASSFAGGMVTKNIQYF
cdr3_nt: TGTGCCAGCAGTTTTGCAGGGGGCATGGTAACCAAAAACATTCAGTACTTC

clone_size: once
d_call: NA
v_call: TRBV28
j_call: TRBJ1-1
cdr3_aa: CATHYYPRGSMNTEAFF
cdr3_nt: TGTGCCACCCACTACTACCCCAGGGGTTCCATGAACACTGAAGCTTTCTTT

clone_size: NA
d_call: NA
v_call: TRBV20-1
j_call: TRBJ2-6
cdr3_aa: CSAGGPRATGANVLTF
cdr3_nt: TGCAGTGCTGGAGGACCTAGGGCAACTGGGGCCAACGTCCTGACTTTC

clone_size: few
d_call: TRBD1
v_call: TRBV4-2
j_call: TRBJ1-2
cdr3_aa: CASSPTGGDGYTF
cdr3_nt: TGTGCCAGCAGCCCGACAGGGGGCGATGGCTACACCTTC

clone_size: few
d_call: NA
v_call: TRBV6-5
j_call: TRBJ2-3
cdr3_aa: CASSYNGIGSTDTQYF
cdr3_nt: TGTGCCAGCAGTTACAATGGGATAGGAAGCACAGATACGCAGTATTTT

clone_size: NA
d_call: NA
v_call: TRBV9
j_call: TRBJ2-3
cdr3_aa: CASSSPSVTDTQYF
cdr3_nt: TGTGCCAGCAGTTCCCCAAGCGTTACAGATACGCAGTATTTT

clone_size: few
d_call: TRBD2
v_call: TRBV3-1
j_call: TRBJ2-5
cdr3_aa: CASSHTSGRTQETQYF
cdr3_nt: TGTGCCAGCAGCCACACTAGCGGGAGGACCCAAGAGACCCAGTACTTC

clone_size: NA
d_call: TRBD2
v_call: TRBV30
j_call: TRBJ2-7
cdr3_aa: CACPTRLAGLGEQYF
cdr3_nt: TGTGCCTGCCCAACCCGACTAGCGGGACTGGGCGAGCAGTACTTC

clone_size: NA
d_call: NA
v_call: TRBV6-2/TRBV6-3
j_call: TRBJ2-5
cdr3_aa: CASRGRGREETQYF
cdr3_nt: TGTGCCAGCAGGGGTCGGGGTCGGGAAGAGACCCAGTACTTC

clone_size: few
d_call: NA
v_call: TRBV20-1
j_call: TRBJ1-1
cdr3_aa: CSARAAGSITEAFF
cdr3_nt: TGCAGTGCTAGAGCGGCAGGCAGTATCACTGAAGCTTTCTTT

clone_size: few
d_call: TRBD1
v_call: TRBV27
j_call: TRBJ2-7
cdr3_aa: CASSPTGTGSYEQYF
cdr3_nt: TGTGCCAGCAGTCCAACCGGGACAGGGTCCTACGAGCAGTACTTC

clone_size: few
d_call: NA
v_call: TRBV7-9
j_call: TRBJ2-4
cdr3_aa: CASSLGGAGNIQYF
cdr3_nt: TGTGCCAGCAGCTTAGGTGGGGCTGGGAACATTCAGTACTTC

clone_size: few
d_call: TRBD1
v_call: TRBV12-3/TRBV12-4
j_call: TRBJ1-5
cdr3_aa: CASSLVAGQHNQPQHF
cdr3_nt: TGTGCCAGCAGTTTAGTGGCGGGACAGCACAATCAGCCCCAGCATTTT

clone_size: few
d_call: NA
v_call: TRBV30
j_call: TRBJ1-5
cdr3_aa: CAWRQGEQPQHF
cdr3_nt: TGTGCCTGGAGACAGGGAGAACAGCCCCAGCATTTT

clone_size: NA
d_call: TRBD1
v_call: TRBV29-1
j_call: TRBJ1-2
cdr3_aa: CSVEGDRVHGYTF
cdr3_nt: TGTAGCGTCGAGGGCGACAGGGTCCATGGCTACACCTTC

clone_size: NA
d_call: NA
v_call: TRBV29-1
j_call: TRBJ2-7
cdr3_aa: CSVEVIPGRVHEQYF
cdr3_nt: TGCAGCGTTGAAGTTATACCGGGACGCGTGCACGAGCAGTACTTC

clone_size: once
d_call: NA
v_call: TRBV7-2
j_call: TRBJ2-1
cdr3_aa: CASSQQERQTQFF
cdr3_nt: TGTGCCAGCAGCCAACAGGAGCGGCAGACCCAGTTCTTC

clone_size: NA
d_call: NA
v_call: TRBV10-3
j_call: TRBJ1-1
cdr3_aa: CAISGNRDTEAFF
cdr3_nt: TGTGCCATCAGTGGCAACAGGGACACTGAAGCTTTCTTT

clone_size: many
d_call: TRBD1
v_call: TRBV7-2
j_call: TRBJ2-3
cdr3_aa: CASFLQGASTDTQYF
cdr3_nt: TGTGCCAGCTTTCTACAGGGGGCGAGCACAGATACGCAGTATTTT